These T cell receptor beta chains were read from a single sample in a study of patients and donors after allogeneic stem cell transplantation. TCRdb fed the RT-PCR reads into MiXCR, producing one record per CDR3 protein. The repertoire holds roughly 960,000 distinct CDR3 sequences, with about a sixth as singletons. What was sequenced was blood, either unsorted or a sorted T cell fraction (not recorded which). All receptors come from a human donor who was either an allogeneic HSCT recipient or a stem cell or donor lymphocyte infusion donor (not recorded which). It is not recorded whose cells these are; they may come from a transplant donor. CDR3s include the opening cysteine and the closing phenylalanine or tryptophan. A D gene is named only where the DNA matches it firmly. Clone size is shown for a subset of rows, as once, few, many or a class of expanded clone.

>TRBJ1-2|TRBV15|-|16|-
TGTGCCACCAGCAGCCAGGACATACCGACTAACTATGGCTACACCTTC
CATSSQDIPTNYGYTF
>TRBJ2-2|TRBV6-1|-|13|many
TGTGCCAGCAGAGTGAGAGGGACCGGGGAGCTGTTTTTT
CASRVRGTGELFF
>TRBJ2-5|TRBV27|-|15|few
TGTGCCAGCAGTCCCCTTATGGGATACCAAGAGACCCAGTACTTC
CASSPLMGYQETQYF
>TRBJ2-2|TRBV9|-|14|-
TGTGCCAGCAGCGTAAACTTCCAACCGGGGGAGCTGTTTTTT
CASSVNFQPGELFF
>TRBJ1-1|TRBV4-1|-|15|-
TGCGCCAGCAGCCAGGGGCCGTTTATGAACACTGAAGCTTTCTTT
CASSQGPFMNTEAFF
>TRBJ2-6|TRBV5-1|-|15|-
TGCGCCAGCAGCTCCACAATCTCTGGGGCCAACGTCCTGACTTTC
CASSSTISGANVLTF
>TRBJ1-2|TRBV3-1|TRBD1|14|-
TGTGCCAGCAGCCGGGACAGGGCGATTGGAGGCTACACCTTC
CASSRDRAIGGYTF
>TRBJ2-7|TRBV6-6|-|13|few
TGTGCCAGCAGTTTTGAGGGAGCAAATGAGCAGTACTTC
CASSFEGANEQYF
>TRBJ1-1|TRBV10-3|-|15|many
TGTGCCATCAGTGACCCCCACACTTTGAACACTGAAGCTTTCTTT
CAISDPHTLNTEAFF
>TRBJ2-7|TRBV5-1|TRBD1|18|few
TGCGCCAGCAGCTTGGTAAAAGGAAGTACGGACAGGGTCTACGAGCAGTACTTC
CASSLVKGSTDRVYEQYF
>TRBJ2-1|TRBV9|-|16|-
TGTGCCAGCAGCGTAGCTACTCGCGGGGCCTACAATGAGCAGTTCTTC
CASSVATRGAYNEQFF
>TRBJ2-7|TRBV20-1|-|14|-
TGCAGTGCTAGAGGAAGGGACGGTCTCTACGAGCAGTACTTC
CSARGRDGLYEQYF
>TRBJ2-2|TRBV13|TRBD2|18|-
TGTGCCAGCAGCCGCACCTCCTCCAGCGGGAGATTTGCCGGGGAGCTGTTTTTT
CASSRTSSSGRFAGELFF
>TRBJ1-1|TRBV7-9|-|15|few
TGTGCCAGCAGCTTAGGACAGGTGGGGAACACTGAAGCTTTCTTT
CASSLGQVGNTEAFF
>TRBJ1-2|TRBV5-6|-|14|few
TGTGCCAGCAGCTTGGTTACAGGGACCTATGGCTACACCTTC
CASSLVTGTYGYTF
>TRBJ1-2|TRBV12-3/TRBV12-4|-|13|few
TGTGCCAGCAGTCTGGAATTTTCGGGTGGCTACACCTTC
CASSLEFSGGYTF
>TRBJ2-2|TRBV10-3|TRBD2|17|-
TGTGCCATCAGTGAGTCAGGACTAGCGGGGCCAACCGGGGAGCTGTTTTTT
CAISESGLAGPTGELFF
>TRBJ2-5|TRBV29-1|-|12|many
TGCAGCGGTAGACTAGACCAAGAGACCCAGTACTTC
CSGRLDQETQYF
>TRBJ1-1|TRBV12-3/TRBV12-4|-|13|-
TGTGCCAGCAGTCCCAGGGTGAGCACTGAAGCTTTCTTT
CASSPRVSTEAFF
>TRBJ1-6|TRBV18|-|15|-
TGTGCCAGCTCGCCGGTGGAACAGCATAATTCACCCCTCCACTTT
CASSPVEQHNSPLHF
>TRBJ2-5|TRBV24-1|-|12|-
TGTGCCACCAGTGATCCCAGGGAGACCCAGTACTTC
CATSDPRETQYF
>TRBJ1-5|TRBV2|-|15|-
TGTGCCAGCAGTCGAGAGCCACGGGCAAATCAGCCCCAGCATTTT
CASSREPRANQPQHF
>TRBJ2-3|TRBV12-3/TRBV12-4|-|12|-
TGTGCCAGCAGTCGCGGCAAGGATACGCAGTATTTT
CASSRGKDTQYF
>TRBJ1-6|TRBV20-1|-|14|few
TGCAGTGCCCCCACCGGGACAATCAATTCACCCCTCCACTTT
CSAPTGTINSPLHF
>TRBJ2-2|TRBV6-1|TRBD1|14|many
TGTGCCAGCAGGAGGACAGGGGAGACCGGGGAGCTGTTTTTT
CASRRTGETGELFF
>TRBJ2-1|TRBV24-1|-|12|few
TGTGCCACCAGTGATCGGACCAATGAGCAGTTCTTC
CATSDRTNEQFF
>TRBJ2-1|TRBV20-1|TRBD2|16|-
TGCAGTGTGGGACTAGCGGAGTTGAGCTCCTACAATGAGCAGTTCTTC
CSVGLAELSSYNEQFF
>TRBJ2-1|TRBV5-1|-|16|few
TGCGCCAGCAGCCTCGGACTGCTGCCCTCCTACAATGAGCAGTTCTTC
CASSLGLLPSYNEQFF
>TRBJ2-7|TRBV4-3|-|14|-
TGCGCCAGCAGCCAAGATCCACGCTCCTACGAGCAGTACTTC
CASSQDPRSYEQYF
>TRBJ2-5|TRBV6-1|-|13|few
TGTGCCAGCAAACCCCCTGGGACAGAGACCCAGTACTTC
CASKPPGTETQYF
>TRBJ2-5|TRBV6-1|-|13|-
TGTGCCAGCAGTACACTACTAGAAGAGACCCAGTACTTC
CASSTLLEETQYF
>TRBJ1-2|TRBV19|TRBD1|18|-
TGTGCCAGTAGTATACCATCGTCAAAGGGGGCGGTTCACTATGGCTACACCTTC
CASSIPSSKGAVHYGYTF